This TCR beta chain was obtained from a study of metastatic and nonmetastatic thyroid tumors (dated by TCRdb to 2018 to 2020). Study-level background: For patients with malignant and with benign thyroid disease, the researchers compared repertoires between peripheral blood samples and tumor or nodule tissue samples. What the research found in general, with its limitations: TCR beta diversity was reported as significantly higher in malignant tumors than in benign nodules, in both blood and tumor samples.

No treatment had been received by any patient before thyroid surgery. Using T-cell receptor beta sequencing, the study looked back at clinical samples from patients collected from the early 2010s to the late 2010s. Library construction relied on PCR. The sequencing machine was an Illumina HiSeq 4000. The TCR beta-chain CDR3 region of each patient was profiled by high-throughput sequencing. The original pipeline was this. The researchers built a classifier to tell apart papillary thyroid cancer patients with distant metastasis, based on CDR3 differences among clinicopathological groups. The Shannon index was used to assess repertoire diversity, and the Morisita-Horn index was used to assess tumor-blood repertoire similarity. TCRdb reprocessing: public reads trimmed at Q25 with fastp, clones called with MiXCR, in-frame beta chains kept. The V and J calls reflect TCRdb's pipeline rather than the authors' work. The sample profile shows about 12,000 clones; 9% to 13% of them were found once. Less than 35% of the sample comes from the top ten.

Cut back by 0 bases and 3 bases, the V and J ends lie 12 bases apart. From cysteine to phenylalanine, the CDR3 is 15 amino acids long. Just the 45-base CDR3 DNA is kept, in frame starting at base 1. The germline V gene yields LGHNA for CDR1 and YNFKEQ for CDR2. This clone showed up many times. What this receptor recognizes is not known. There are no base qualities to consult, and no much larger clone falls within one base. This chain is built from TRBV4-2 and TRBJ2-7, with the D gene too uncertain to name. Sequencing was carried out using blood. The sequence derives from a female donor with papillary thyroid cancer or a benign thyroid nodule (not recorded which). Some clones in this sample may be carry-over from other donors' samples. The CDR3 sequence is CASSQDWAGSYEQYF. In nucleotide form, the sequence is TGTGCCAGCAGCCAAGATTGGGCAGGAAGCTACGAGCAGTACTTC.